One and the same sample provided the 21 T cell receptor beta chains below, sequenced in a study of T cell repertoires in cytomegalovirus infection. No antigen is known for these receptors. In TCRdb, the reads were re-called with MiXCR into one record per CDR3 protein. The table includes around 100,000 distinct CDR3 sequences, about 9.5% detected once. Material for sequencing was PBMCs, sequenced either directly or after in vitro stimulation (not recorded which). These receptors all come from a human donor in good health (CMV status not recorded). Some clones in this sample may be carry-over from other donors' samples.

This clonotype was picked up many times. The gene calls are TRBV7-2 and TRBJ2-7, with TRBD2 identical over 11 bases. J gave up 7 bases and V 3 bases, and 11 bases lay outside the gene matches. Per germline, CDR1 SGHTA and CDR2 FQGNSA. This CDR3 has 16 residues. The CDR3 region is CASSLEAASGRREQYV. CDR3 DNA sequence: TGTGCCAGCAGCTTGGAGGCGGCTAGCGGGAGGAGGGAGCAGTACGTC.

This clonotype occurred many times. The chain carries TRBV7-3 and TRBJ1-5; TRBD1 might be the D (5 bases). CDR1 SGHTA and CDR2 FQGTGA come from the germline V gene. Trimming removed 0 bases at V and 5 bases at J, with 5 bases between. This CDR3 has 13 residues. CDR3 region: CASSLTGDQPQHF. The CDR3 region has the DNA TGTGCCAGCAGCTTAACAGGGGATCAGCCCCAGCATTTT.

There are many counts of this clonotype. Written as DNA, the CDR3 is TGTGCCAGCACCGTTTCTGGGGGCAGGCAGGATCAGCCCCAGCATTTT. Residues: CASTVSGGRQDQPQHF. V usage is TRBV7-2 and J usage is TRBJ1-5; perhaps TRBD1 as D (6 bases). The CDR3 is made up of 16 amino acids. CDR1 and CDR2 (germline): SGHTA, FQGNSA. The V end was cut by 7 bases, the J end by 5 bases, with 21 bases between.

The rearrangement uses TRBV11-3 and TRBJ2-2; D remains unclear. Trimming cost V 2 bases and J 3 bases, with 1 base left between them. This CDR3 is 12 amino acids long. The germline V gene encodes CDR1 SGHNT and CDR2 YENEEA. CDR3 residues: CASSLHTGELFF. DNA for the CDR3: TGTGCCAGCAGCTTACACACCGGGGAGCTGTTTTTT.

The chain employs TRBV28 and TRBJ2-7; D gene unclear. Trimming pared 4 bases from V and 4 bases from J, leaving 11 bases between. CDR1 is MDHEN, CDR2 SYDVKM, per germline. CDR3 length: 13 amino acids. CDR3 bases: TGTGCCAGCAGTTCGAACGGCCGATACGAGCAGTACTTC. This gives the protein CASSSNGRYEQYF.

In this sample, this clonotype turned up many times. As DNA, the CDR3 is TGTGCCAGCAGGCCTGGGTCTGTCCCCTACAATGAGCAGTTCTTC. It encodes CASRPGSVPYNEQFF. The rearrangement joins TRBV2 to TRBJ2-1; D is uncertain. This CDR3 has 15 amino acids. V was cut by 6 bases and J by 2 bases, with 14 bases left in between. Germline V lookup: CDR1 SNHLY, CDR2 FYNNEI.

This clonotype has a count of ten or more. The chain is built from TRBV7-2 and TRBJ2-7; TRBD2 is a possible D gene (5 bases). The CDR3 runs 14 residues. V shed 0 bases and J shed 2 bases, with 8 bases lying between them. CDR1 SGHTA and CDR2 FQGNSA come from the germline V gene. CDR3 DNA: TGTGCCAGCAGCTTAGCGCGGGCGGCCTACGAGCAGTACTTC. Encoded protein: CASSLARAAYEQYF.

V gene TRBV6-5 combines with J gene TRBJ2-3; D gene ambiguous. Germline V gene lookup returns CDR1 MNHEY and CDR2 SVGAGI. The length of the CDR3 is 16 residues. Trimming pared 2 bases from V and 0 bases from J, leaving 12 bases between. CDR3 DNA sequence: TGTGCCAGCAGTTACCAGGTGGCGGTTAGCACAGATACGCAGTATTTT. The encoded protein is CASSYQVAVSTDTQYF.

CDR3 DNA sequence: TGTGCCAGCAGTTCGGGAGGGAGGGAGCAGTACGTC. Residues: CASSSGGREQYV. V gene TRBV27 combines with J gene TRBJ2-7; 8 nucleotides match TRBD2. Germline CDR1 and CDR2: MNHEY and SMNVEV (reference sequence). V shed 4 bases, J shed 7 bases, and the junction held 3 bases outside the gene matches. The CDR3 consists of 12 residues.

This clonotype was seen just once. The CDR3 protein is CASSYGTSWRHEQFF. For the CDR3, the DNA is TGTGCCAGCAGTTACGGTACTAGCTGGAGACATGAGCAGTTCTTC. The rearrangement links TRBV6-2 or TRBV6-3 to TRBJ2-1, with a weak D call TRBD2 (6 bases). This CDR3 comprises 15 residues. The V end lost 2 bases, the J end lost 8 bases, and 16 bases lay between the germline ends. CDR1 MNHEY and CDR2 SVGEGT come from the germline V gene.

The rearrangement uses TRBV29-1 and TRBJ1-1, with a tentative D call TRBD1 (6 bases). V lost 7 bases and J lost 1, with 13 bases in between. The CDR3 length is 13 residues. The germline V gene encodes CDR1 SQVTM and CDR2 ANQGSEA. The CDR3 DNA is TGCAGCGCCAGAGAACAGGGGAACACTGAAGCTTTCTTT. Protein: CSAREQGNTEAFF.

This clonotype was counted at least ten times. J is TRBJ2-1 and V is TRBV15; 13 positions match TRBD2. With V trimmed by 3 bases and J by 7 bases, 9 bases remained unmatched. Germline V gene data show CDR1 as LNHNV and CDR2 as YYDKDF (reference sequence). The CDR3 is 17 amino acids. As DNA, the CDR3 is TGTGCCACCAGCAGTTTCTCACGACTAGCGGGAGGAAATGAGCAGTTCTTC. It yields the protein CATSSFSRLAGGNEQFF.

Concerning this clonotype: A much larger clone lies one base from this, so it may be a read error. This sequence joins TRBV29-1 and TRBJ2-1; weak D call: TRBD2 (5 bases). Per germline, CDR1 SQVTM and CDR2 ANQGSEA. The CDR3 contains 16 residues. The V end lost 0 bases, the J end lost 9 bases, and 21 bases lay between the germline ends. Here the CDR3 reads CSVEEMVKIGGGEQFF. CDR3 sequence (DNA): TGCAGCGTTGAAGAGATGGTGAAAATTGGAGGCGGTGAGCAGTTCTTC.

In its sample, this clonotype was seen many times. The V and J genes are TRBV24-1 and TRBJ2-2; 7 nucleotides align to TRBD1. J lost 5 bases, V lost 4 bases, and 3 bases had no gene match. Germline lookup yields CDR1 KGHDR and CDR2 SFDVKD. The length of the CDR3 is 14 residues. The CDR3 loop reads CATSELTGTGELFF. For the CDR3, the DNA is TGTGCCACCAGTGAGCTGACAGGGACCGGGGAGCTGTTTTTT.

This clonotype was counted many times. The rearrangement joins TRBV28 to TRBJ2-2, with TRBD2 identical over 7 bases. CDR1 is MDHEN and CDR2 is SYDVKM in the germline V gene. V was clipped by 3 bases and J by 6 bases; unmatched bases: 4. This CDR3 has 14 amino acids. The CDR3 sequence: CASSLLTSAGELFF. For the CDR3, the DNA is TGTGCCAGCAGTTTGCTAACTAGCGCCGGGGAGCTGTTTTTT.

This clonotype was recorded many times. The chain uses TRBV11-2 and TRBJ1-1; no firm D call. This CDR3 contains 13 residues. The V end lost 3 bases, the J end lost 4 bases, and 9 bases lay between the germline ends. Germline V gene data show CDR1 as SGHAT and CDR2 as FQNNGV. CDR3 sequence reads: CASSFPGSTEAFF. The CDR3, as DNA: TGTGCCAGCAGCTTCCCAGGTTCCACTGAAGCTTTCTTT.

This clonotype was seen repeatedly, ten times or more. CDR3 region: CASSPTGRNTEAFF. CDR3 in DNA: TGTGCCAGCAGCCCGACAGGGAGGAACACTGAAGCTTTCTTT. This chain links TRBV12-3 or TRBV12-4 with TRBJ1-1, with TRBD1 matching over 7 bases. The V gene end was trimmed by 6 bases and the J gene end by 1 base; junction bases not matched to a gene: 5. This CDR3 contains 14 residues.

This clonotype was counted at least ten times. The rearrangement uses TRBV7-8 and TRBJ1-2, with TRBD1 as a possible D gene (6 bases). Deletions cut 3 bases from V and 2 bases from J, with 7 bases between. In germline, CDR1 is SGHVS, CDR2 FQNEAQ. The CDR3 is 13 amino acids. The chain's CDR3 is CASSFQGNYGYTF. CDR3 DNA: TGTGCCAGCAGCTTTCAGGGGAACTATGGCTACACCTTC.

There are many counts of this clonotype. V usage is TRBV14 and J usage is TRBJ2-1; D gene uncertain. Germline CDR1 is SGHDN and CDR2 is FVKESK. V was clipped by 0 bases and J by 3 bases, with 12 bases between them. The CDR3 is 16 residues long. The CDR3 spells CASSQDLQWGYNEQFF. CDR3 sequence (DNA): TGTGCCAGCAGCCAAGATCTCCAGTGGGGCTACAATGAGCAGTTCTTC.

This clonotype was counted ten times or more. The rearrangement links TRBV2 to TRBJ1-1; possible D gene TRBD1, 5 bases. The CDR3 is 13 residues long. The germline V gene has CDR1 SNHLY and CDR2 FYNNEI. V was clipped by 3 bases and J by 6 bases, with 11 bases between them. DNA for the CDR3: TGTGCCAGCAGTGAGAGGGGTAATTCTGAAGCTTTCTTT. Translating gives CASSERGNSEAFF.

This clonotype was observed a few times. The J gene is TRBJ2-7, the V gene TRBV10-3, with TRBD1 matching 7 bases. The CDR3 sequence is 15 residues long. In germline, CDR1 is ENHRY, CDR2 SYGVKD. V gave up 8 bases and J gave up 3 bases; unmatched junction bases: 13. CDR3 nucleotides: TGTGCCATCGATGACGGACAGGAAGATAACTACGAGCAGTACGTC. Translation: CAIDDGQEDNYEQYV.